This T cell receptor (beta chain) was recorded in a study of control samples from healthy donors and cancer patients. Germline V gene sequence: CDR1 SQVTM, CDR2 ANQGSEA. V shed 3 bases and J shed 6 bases, with 24 bases lying between them. This CDR3 is built from 17 residues. Libraries were prepared by immunoSEQ multiplex PCR; TCRdb keeps only in-frame clonotypes and omits some of them. The sample has around 130,000 clones; approximately 91% are singletons. The chain combines TRBV29-1 with TRBJ2-1; no reliable D call. The TCR was taken from a man between 45 and 60 years old in good health. Sequenced input: blood. CDR3 protein: CSVDPSYLGRMSNEQFF. The CDR3 bases are TGCAGCGTTGATCCTTCGTACCTTGGACGGATGAGCAATGAGCAGTTCTTC.